What follows describes a single T cell receptor beta chain. These data belong to a study of T cells in Graves' hyperthyroidism and ophthalmopathy. This CDR3 spans 15 amino acids. The V and J ends lost 5 bases and 3 bases respectively, with 15 bases between them. From germline, CDR1 is SGHAT and CDR2 FQDESV (reference sequence). Amplification of TCR beta CDR3 regions was performed using RNA transcripts as template. Carried out on the TCR CDR3, a first-round RT-PCR used the HTBI primer set. Via MiXCR, TCRdb re-called the multiplex PCR reads, giving one row per CDR3 protein. The table has approximately 430,000 distinct CDR3 sequences, more than 15% seen once.

The rearrangement uses TRBV11-1 and TRBJ2-3; TRBD2 might be the D (10 bases). The TCR sequence derives from a woman between 18 and 29 years old with Graves' hyperthyroidism. Source material: blood. CDR3 region: CASSTSGTGTDTQYF. The CDR3 DNA reads TGTGCCAGCAGCACTAGCGGGACAGGGACAGATACGCAGTATTTT.